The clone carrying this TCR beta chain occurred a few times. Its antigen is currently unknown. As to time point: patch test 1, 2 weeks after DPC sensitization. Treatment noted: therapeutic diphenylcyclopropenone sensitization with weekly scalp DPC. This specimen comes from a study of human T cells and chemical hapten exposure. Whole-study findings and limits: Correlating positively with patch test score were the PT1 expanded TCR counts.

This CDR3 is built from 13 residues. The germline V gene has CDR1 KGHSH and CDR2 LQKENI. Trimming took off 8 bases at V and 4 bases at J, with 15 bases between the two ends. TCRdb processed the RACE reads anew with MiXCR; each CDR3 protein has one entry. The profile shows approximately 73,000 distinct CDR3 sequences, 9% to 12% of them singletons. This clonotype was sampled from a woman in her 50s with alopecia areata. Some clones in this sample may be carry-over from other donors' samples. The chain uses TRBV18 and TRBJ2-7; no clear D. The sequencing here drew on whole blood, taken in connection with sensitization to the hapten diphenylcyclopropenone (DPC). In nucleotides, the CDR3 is TGTGCCAGCCGAGCCGCCCTGGGGTACGAGCAGTACTTC. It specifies CASRAALGYEQYF. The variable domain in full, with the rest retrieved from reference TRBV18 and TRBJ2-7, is NAGVMQNPRHLVRRRGQEARLRCSPMKGHSHVYWYRQLPEEGLKFMVYLQKENIIDESGMPKERFSAEFPKEGPSILRIQQVVRGDSAAYFCASRAALGYEQYFGPGTRLTVT.